These T cell receptor beta chains were read from a single sample in a study of response to subunit inactivated influenza vaccine. TCRdb re-called the RT-PCR reads through MiXCR, storing one row per CDR3 protein. The data contain over 800,000 distinct CDR3 sequences, approximately 22% of them singletons. The specimen comprised PBMCs from blood, sampled less than 6 days after vaccination. The receptors were sampled from a man aged 45-60 years who received an inactivated influenza vaccine. CDR3s include the opening cysteine and the closing phenylalanine or tryptophan. Fields, in order: clone size, V gene, J gene, CDR3 protein. Clone size is not always given. Where it is, it says once, few, many or a class for expanded clones.

>.|TRBV20-1|TRBJ2-1
CSADKRGPYNEQFF
>.|TRBV6-5|TRBJ1-1
CASSYSARGSEAFF
>.|TRBV4-2|TRBJ2-5
CASSQGGTTEETQYF
>.|TRBV29-1|TRBJ2-2
CSVESGRTNTGELFF
>many|TRBV6-5|TRBJ2-2
CASSYRRVSTGELFF
>.|TRBV28|TRBJ2-4
CASSLGFGNIQYF
>.|TRBV7-3|TRBJ2-2
CASSQGAGESGELFF
>few|TRBV12-3/TRBV12-4|TRBJ2-3
CANHPRGSSTDTQYF
>.|TRBV14|TRBJ1-1
CASSQGRGLFTEAFF
>few|TRBV20-1|TRBJ1-5
CSARALLEGSNQPQHF
>few|TRBV10-3|TRBJ2-1
CAISESGTINEQFF
>once|TRBV10-3|TRBJ2-5
CAISESRETHYF
>few|TRBV30|TRBJ2-1
CAWSRQAHEQFF
>few|TRBV18|TRBJ2-1
CASSPISGGANEQFF
>.|TRBV30|TRBJ2-1
CAWSVYDWDEQFF
>few|TRBV24-1|TRBJ2-1
CATSDPGGGRTTYNEQFF
>.|TRBV19|TRBJ1-4
CASSNQGRREKLFF
>once|TRBV6-2/TRBV6-3|TRBJ1-4
CASSSTGTATEKLFF
>.|TRBV28|TRBJ2-5
CASRMQGQGQETQYF
>.|TRBV7-2|TRBJ2-1
CASSPVGGGEQFF
>few|TRBV4-3|TRBJ2-2
CASSQDVSQGWAGELFF
>few|TRBV4-3|TRBJ1-2
CASSQDPDGQTNYGYTF
>few|TRBV4-3|TRBJ2-7
CASSFYPTSYEQYF
>.|TRBV7-6|TRBJ2-7
CASSLEVSSNIEQYF
>few|TRBV5-1|TRBJ1-6
CASSLTGTNSPLHF
>.|TRBV20-1|TRBJ2-1
CSARGTSGFYNEQFF
>few|TRBV6-4|TRBJ2-7
CASSDPSYEQYF
>.|TRBV25-1|TRBJ2-7
CASSANRGVGAEQYF
>.|TRBV5-1|TRBJ1-1
CASSLERRTFNTEAFF
>.|TRBV20-1|TRBJ1-1
CSARTGGVNTEAFF
>few|TRBV15|TRBJ2-5
CATSRQDRGGETQYF
>.|TRBV29-1|TRBJ2-7
CSVEDRRESTYEQYF
>.|TRBV25-1|TRBJ1-6
CASSSTGTGGSPLHF
>few|TRBV7-9|TRBJ2-3
CASSLGTSTTDTQYF
>few|TRBV5-1|TRBJ2-7
CASSPDRVREQYF
>.|TRBV27|TRBJ1-2
CASSFAGDYGYTF
>many|TRBV12-3/TRBV12-4|TRBJ1-1
CASSLQGYTEAFF
>.|TRBV10-3|TRBJ2-7
CAVAEGLAGHYEQYF
>.|TRBV6-5|TRBJ1-2
CASSYGDLSYGYTF
>.|TRBV20-1|TRBJ1-1
CSASLEGAEAFF
>.|TRBV20-1|TRBJ2-3
CSASEGQGRDTQYF
>few|TRBV7-9|TRBJ2-1
CASSLEGLRIEQFF
>many|TRBV5-1|TRBJ2-7
CASSLVAGGGYEQYF
>few|TRBV4-2|TRBJ1-5
CASSQEAAAYSNQPQHF
>few|TRBV6-4|TRBJ1-2
CASSALGRGTGGYTF
>many|TRBV3-1|TRBJ2-1
CASRLVSGGNNEQFF
>.|TRBV11-2|TRBJ2-7
CASSLPALAGGLYEQYF
>many|TRBV6-5|TRBJ2-7
CASSYSRTSYEQYF
>many|TRBV4-2|TRBJ2-7
CASSQEGSSGGYYEQYF
>many|TRBV7-9|TRBJ2-3
CASSPDRAIGEADTQYF
>few|TRBV5-1|TRBJ2-1
CASSSVGSYNEQFF
>few|TRBV24-1|TRBJ2-3
CATSDPGRGNTDTQYF
>once|TRBV7-2|TRBJ2-5
CASSYNSQPETQYF
>.|TRBV11-2|TRBJ2-3
CASGGTSGRASDTQYF
>.|TRBV10-3|TRBJ2-5
CAISDPARDGETQYF
>.|TRBV9|TRBJ1-4
CASSVGGGTNEKLFF
>.|TRBV5-1|TRBJ2-3
CASSPERGSTDTQYF
>.|TRBV27|TRBJ2-6
CASSPGNRANVLTF
>few|TRBV29-1|TRBJ2-7
CSARTDRRRAYEQYF